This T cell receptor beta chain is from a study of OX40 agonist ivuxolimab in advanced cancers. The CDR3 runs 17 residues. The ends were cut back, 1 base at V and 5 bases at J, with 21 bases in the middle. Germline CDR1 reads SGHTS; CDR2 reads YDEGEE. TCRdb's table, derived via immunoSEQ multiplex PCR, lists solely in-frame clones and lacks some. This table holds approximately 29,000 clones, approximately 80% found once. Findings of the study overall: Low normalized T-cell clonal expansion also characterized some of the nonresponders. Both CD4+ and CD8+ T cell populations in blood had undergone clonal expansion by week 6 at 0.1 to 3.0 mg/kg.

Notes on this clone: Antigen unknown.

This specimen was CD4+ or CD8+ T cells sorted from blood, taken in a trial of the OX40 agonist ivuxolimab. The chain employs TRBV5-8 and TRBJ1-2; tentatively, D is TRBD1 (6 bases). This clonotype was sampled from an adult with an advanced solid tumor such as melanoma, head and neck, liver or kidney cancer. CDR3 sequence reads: CASSLRVSGAKGYGYTF. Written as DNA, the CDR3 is TGTGCCAGCAGCTTGAGGGTATCGGGGGCAAAAGGGTATGGCTACACCTTC.